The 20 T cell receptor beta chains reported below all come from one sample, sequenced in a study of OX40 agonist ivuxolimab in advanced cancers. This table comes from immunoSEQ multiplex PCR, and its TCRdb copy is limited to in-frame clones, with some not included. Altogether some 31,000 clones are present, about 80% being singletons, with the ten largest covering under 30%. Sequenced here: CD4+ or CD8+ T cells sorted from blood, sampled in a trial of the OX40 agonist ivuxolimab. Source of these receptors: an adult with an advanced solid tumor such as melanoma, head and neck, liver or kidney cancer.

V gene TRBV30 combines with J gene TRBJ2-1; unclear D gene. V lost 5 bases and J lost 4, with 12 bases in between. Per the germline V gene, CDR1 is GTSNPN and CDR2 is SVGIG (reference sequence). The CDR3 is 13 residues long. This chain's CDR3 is CAWAGRQYNEQFF. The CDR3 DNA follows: TGTGCCTGGGCCGGGCGACAATACAATGAGCAGTTCTTC.

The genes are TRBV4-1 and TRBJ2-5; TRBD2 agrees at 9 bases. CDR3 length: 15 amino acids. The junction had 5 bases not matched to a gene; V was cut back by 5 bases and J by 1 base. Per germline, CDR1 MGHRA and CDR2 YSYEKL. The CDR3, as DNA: TGCGCCAGCAGCATCGGGACTAGCTTCCAAGAGACCCAGTACTTC. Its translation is CASSIGTSFQETQYF.

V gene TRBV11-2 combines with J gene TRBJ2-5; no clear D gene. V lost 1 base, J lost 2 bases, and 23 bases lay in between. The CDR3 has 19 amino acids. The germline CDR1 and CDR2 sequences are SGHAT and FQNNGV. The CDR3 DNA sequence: TGTGCCAGCAGCTTAGTAGTTGGTCCAGCCAGAGTGGGGCAAGAGACCCAGTACTTC. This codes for CASSLVVGPARVGQETQYF.

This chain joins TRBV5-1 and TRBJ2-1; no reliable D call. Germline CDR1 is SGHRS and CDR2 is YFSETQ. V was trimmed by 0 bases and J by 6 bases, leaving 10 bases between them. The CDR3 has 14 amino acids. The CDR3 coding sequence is TGCGCCAGCAGCTTGGCCGGACCCAGCAATGAGCAGTTCTTC. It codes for CASSLAGPSNEQFF.

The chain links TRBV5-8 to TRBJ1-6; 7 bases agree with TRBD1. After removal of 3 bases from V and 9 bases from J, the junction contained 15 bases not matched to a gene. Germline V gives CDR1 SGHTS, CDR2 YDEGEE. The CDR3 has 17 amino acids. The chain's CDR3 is CASSYTTGTANPSPLHF. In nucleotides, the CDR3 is TGTGCCAGCAGCTACACCACCGGGACAGCCAACCCTTCACCCCTCCACTTT.

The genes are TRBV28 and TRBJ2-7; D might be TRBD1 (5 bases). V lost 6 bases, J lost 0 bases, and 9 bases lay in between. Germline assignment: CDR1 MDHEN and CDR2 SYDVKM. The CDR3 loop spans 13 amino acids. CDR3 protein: CASREDNSYEQYF. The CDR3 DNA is TGTGCCAGCAGAGAGGACAACTCCTACGAGCAGTACTTC. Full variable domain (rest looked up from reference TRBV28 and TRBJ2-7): DVKVTQSSRYLVKRTGEKVFLECVQDMDHENMFWYRQDPGLGLRLIYFSYDVKMKEKGDIPEGYSVSREKKERFSLILESASTNQTSMYLCASREDNSYEQYFGPGTRLTVT.

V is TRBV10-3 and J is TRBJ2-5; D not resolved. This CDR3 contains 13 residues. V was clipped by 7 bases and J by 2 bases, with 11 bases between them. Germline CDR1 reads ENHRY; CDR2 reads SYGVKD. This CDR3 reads CAIKGWSQETQYF. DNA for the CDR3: TGTGCCATCAAAGGTTGGTCGCAAGAGACCCAGTACTTC.

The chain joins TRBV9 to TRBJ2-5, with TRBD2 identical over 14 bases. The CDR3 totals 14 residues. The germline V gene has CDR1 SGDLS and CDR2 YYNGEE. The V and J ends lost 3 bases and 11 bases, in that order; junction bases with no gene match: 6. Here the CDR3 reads CASSAEGLAGVQYF. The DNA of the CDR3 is TGTGCCAGCAGCGCCGAGGGACTAGCGGGAGTTCAGTACTTC.

Here the CDR3 DNA reads TGTGCCTGGAGTCTAGGACAGGGTTGGGATACGCAGTATTTT. This sequence encodes CAWSLGQGWDTQYF. The rearrangement links TRBV30 to TRBJ2-3, with 8 bases that match TRBD1. The CDR3 contains 14 residues. Germline V gene sequence: CDR1 GTSNPN, CDR2 SVGIG (reference sequence). The ends lost 2 bases at V and 6 bases at J; junction bases unmatched: 7. The complete variable domain, with remaining parts taken from reference TRBV30 and TRBJ2-3, reads SQTIHQWPATLVQPVGSPLSLECTVEGTSNPNLYWYRQAAGRGLQLLFYSVGIGQISSEVPQNLSASRPQDRQFILSSKKLLLSDSGFYLCAWSLGQGWDTQYFGPGTRLTVL.

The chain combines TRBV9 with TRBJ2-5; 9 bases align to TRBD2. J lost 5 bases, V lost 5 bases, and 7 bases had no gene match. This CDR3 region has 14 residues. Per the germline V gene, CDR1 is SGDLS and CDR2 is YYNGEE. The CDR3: CASSRGGGGETQYF. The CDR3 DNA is TGTGCCAGCAGTCGCGGGGGGGGCGGCGAGACCCAGTACTTC. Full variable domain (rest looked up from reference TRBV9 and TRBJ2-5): DSGVTQTPKHLITATGQRVTLRCSPRSGDLSVYWYQQSLDQGLQFLIQYYNGEERAKGNILERFSAQQFPDLHSELNLSSLELGDSALYFCASSRGGGGETQYFGPGTRLLVL.

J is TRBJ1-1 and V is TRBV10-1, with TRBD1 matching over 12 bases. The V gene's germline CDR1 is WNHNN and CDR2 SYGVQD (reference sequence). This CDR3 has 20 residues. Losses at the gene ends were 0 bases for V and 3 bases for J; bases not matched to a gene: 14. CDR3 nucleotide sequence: TGCGCCAGCAGTGAGTCCGGGACAGGGGGCGCCCAGGGTATGGACACTGAAGCTTTCTTT. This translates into CASSESGTGGAQGMDTEAFF.

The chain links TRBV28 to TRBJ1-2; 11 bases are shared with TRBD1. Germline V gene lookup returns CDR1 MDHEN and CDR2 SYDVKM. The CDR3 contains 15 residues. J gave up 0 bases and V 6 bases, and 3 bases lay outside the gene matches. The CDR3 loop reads CASRGQGVANYGYTF. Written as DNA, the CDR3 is TGTGCCAGCAGGGGACAGGGGGTAGCTAACTATGGCTACACCTTC.

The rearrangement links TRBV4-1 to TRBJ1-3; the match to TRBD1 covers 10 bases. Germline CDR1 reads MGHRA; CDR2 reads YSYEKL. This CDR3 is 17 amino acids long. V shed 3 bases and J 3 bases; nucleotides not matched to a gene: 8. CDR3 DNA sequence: TGCGCCAGCAGCCAGGGCCCGGGACAGGGGTTTGGAAACACCATATATTTT. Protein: CASSQGPGQGFGNTIYF.

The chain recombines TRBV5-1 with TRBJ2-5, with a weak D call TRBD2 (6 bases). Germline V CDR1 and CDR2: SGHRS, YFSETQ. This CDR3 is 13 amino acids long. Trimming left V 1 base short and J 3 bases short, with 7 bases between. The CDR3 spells CASSLTGEETQYF. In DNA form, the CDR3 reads TGCGCCAGCAGCTTGACGGGGGAAGAGACCCAGTACTTC.

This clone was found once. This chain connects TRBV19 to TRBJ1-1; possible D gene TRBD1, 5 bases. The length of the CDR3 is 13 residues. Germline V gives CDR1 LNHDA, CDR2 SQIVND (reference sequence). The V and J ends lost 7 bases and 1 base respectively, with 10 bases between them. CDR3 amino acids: CASTPTANTEAFF. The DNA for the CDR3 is TGTGCCAGTACCCCGACAGCGAACACTGAAGCTTTCTTT.

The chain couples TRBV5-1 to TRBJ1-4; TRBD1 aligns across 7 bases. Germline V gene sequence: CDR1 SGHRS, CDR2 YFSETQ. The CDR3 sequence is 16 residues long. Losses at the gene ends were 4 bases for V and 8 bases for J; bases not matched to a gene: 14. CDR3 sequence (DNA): TGCGCCAGCAGCCCGGGTGGACAGGCCAGGACCGAAAAACTGTTTTTT. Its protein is CASSPGGQARTEKLFF.

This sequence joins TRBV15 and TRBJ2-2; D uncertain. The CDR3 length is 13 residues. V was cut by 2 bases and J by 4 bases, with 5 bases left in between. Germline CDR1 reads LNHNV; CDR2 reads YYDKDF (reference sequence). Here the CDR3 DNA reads TGTGCCACCAGCAGAAGGTCCACCGGGGAGCTGTTTTTT. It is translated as CATSRRSTGELFF.

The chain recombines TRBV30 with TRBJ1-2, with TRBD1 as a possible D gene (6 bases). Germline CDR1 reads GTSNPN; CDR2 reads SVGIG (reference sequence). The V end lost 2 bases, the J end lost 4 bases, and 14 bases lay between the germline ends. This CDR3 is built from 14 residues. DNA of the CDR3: TGTGCCTGGAGTCGAACGACGGACAGCTATGGCTACACCTTC. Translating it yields CAWSRTTDSYGYTF.

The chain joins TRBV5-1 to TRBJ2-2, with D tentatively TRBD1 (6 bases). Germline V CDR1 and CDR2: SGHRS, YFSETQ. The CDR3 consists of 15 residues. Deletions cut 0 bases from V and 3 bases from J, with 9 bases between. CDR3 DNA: TGCGCCAGCAGCTTGGGACAGGTATACACCGGGGAGCTGTTTTTT. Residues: CASSLGQVYTGELFF.

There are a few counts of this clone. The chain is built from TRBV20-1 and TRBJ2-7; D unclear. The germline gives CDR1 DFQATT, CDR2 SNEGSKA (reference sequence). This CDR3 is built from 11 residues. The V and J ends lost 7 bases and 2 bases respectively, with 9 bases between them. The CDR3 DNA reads TGCAGTGGAACTACCGCCTACGAGCAGTACTTC. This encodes CSGTTAYEQYF.